This T cell receptor beta chain was found in a study of T cell responses to AZD1222 COVID-19 vaccine. The table came from immunoSEQ multiplex PCR; TCRdb's copy has only in-frame clones and leaves some out. This table holds 150,000 to 180,000 clones, approximately 87% found once. Points from the study as a whole: In a largely white British group with more females than males, clonal diversity was possibly underestimated. CD4 TCRs associated with vaccination spanned spike, dominating at 160-218 and 743-854. Unmutated variant regions reportedly attract nearly half of all spike-specific TCRs. There were repertoire samples only from the period after the peak T cell response.

Turning to this clone: Its antigen remains unknown.

From germline, CDR1 is MNHEY and CDR2 SMNVEV (reference sequence). The V end lost 5 bases, the J end lost 5 bases, and 12 bases lay between the germline ends. The CDR3 runs to 13 residues. The sequencing used peripheral blood, collected on day 0 of MenACWY control vaccination. The TCR sequence derives from an adult in good health. V gene TRBV27 combines with J gene TRBJ2-5; D is perhaps TRBD1 (6 bases). The CDR3: CASSKNRAETQYF. CDR3 coding DNA: TGTGCCAGCAGTAAAAACAGGGCGGAGACCCAGTACTTC.